The 15 T cell receptor beta chains listed next were all sequenced from one sample in a study of T cells in localized non-small cell lung cancer. TCRdb's copy holds only in-frame clones and misses some; the assay was immunoSEQ multiplex PCR. The table has tens of thousands of clones, 88% seen once; the top ten hold about 2.6%. Sequences were derived from peripheral blood, sampled before any cancer treatment. The origin of the receptors is a female donor older than 55 with stage I squamous cell lung carcinoma.

The chain has TRBV4-3 and TRBJ2-1; the D gene is possibly TRBD2 (5 bases). Germline loops: CDR1 LGHNA, CDR2 YSLEER. The V end lost 0 bases, the J end lost 10 bases, and 13 bases lay between the germline ends. This CDR3 comprises 14 residues. CDR3 protein: CASSQDRGPREQFF. The DNA for the CDR3 is TGCGCCAGCAGCCAAGATCGAGGGCCGCGGGAGCAGTTCTTC.

This chain links TRBV10-3 with TRBJ2-5; either TRBD1 or TRBD2 may fit D (6 bases each). The CDR3 spans 15 residues. Per germline, CDR1 ENHRY and CDR2 SYGVKD. Deletions cut 6 bases from V and 4 bases from J, with 18 bases between. The DNA of the CDR3 is TGTGCCATCAGCGCTGGGGGGCCGATGGGAGAGACCCAGTACTTC. Translated: CAISAGGPMGETQYF.

The J gene is TRBJ2-3, the V gene TRBV19, with 7 bases identical to TRBD2. With V trimmed by 3 bases and J by 7 bases, 13 bases remained unmatched. CDR1 and CDR2 (germline): LNHDA, SQIVND (reference sequence). This CDR3 region has 16 residues. The CDR3 coding sequence is TGTGCCAGTAGTATGGACACTAGCGTTTCATGGAATACGCAGTATTTT. It specifies CASSMDTSVSWNTQYF.

The chain couples TRBV5-6 to TRBJ2-5; TRBD2 matches 11 bases. CDR3 size: 16 residues. V dropped 4 bases and J dropped 4; count of bases not matched to a gene: 9. Germline CDR1 is SGHDT and CDR2 is YYEEEE. The CDR3, as DNA: TGTGCCAGCAGCCCGGGACTAGCGGAGGTGGGAGAGACCCAGTACTTC. Translated: CASSPGLAEVGETQYF.

The gene calls are TRBV19 and TRBJ2-3, with a weak D call TRBD1 (6 bases). Trimming pared 10 bases from V and 0 bases from J, leaving 14 bases between. Germline values: CDR1 LNHDA, CDR2 SQIVND (reference sequence). The CDR3 extends over 14 amino acids. The CDR3 DNA reads as TGTGCCACGAGGACAGTCGGTAGCACAGATACGCAGTATTTT. Residues: CATRTVGSTDTQYF.

This chain connects TRBV15 to TRBJ1-4; the D is unclear. V was cut by 2 bases and J by 8 bases, with 12 bases left in between. CDR1 is LNHNV and CDR2 is YYDKDF in the germline V gene (reference sequence). The CDR3 runs 14 residues. The CDR3: CATSRPDGREKLFF. DNA for the CDR3: TGTGCCACCAGCAGACCGGACGGAAGGGAAAAACTGTTTTTT.

The chain employs TRBV11-2 and TRBJ2-1; TRBD2 aligns across 10 bases. J was trimmed by 7 bases and V by 4 bases; bases with no gene match: 7. Germline loops: CDR1 SGHAT, CDR2 FQNNGV. The CDR3 is 15 amino acids. The CDR3 sequence: CASSSWGSGRNEQFF. The CDR3 bases are TGTGCCAGCAGCTCATGGGGTAGCGGGAGGAATGAGCAGTTCTTC.

This chain connects TRBV4-2 to TRBJ2-7; either TRBD1 or TRBD2 may fit D (5 bases each). In germline, CDR1 is LGHNA, CDR2 YNFKEQ. Trimming removed 0 bases from V and 2 bases from J, with 8 bases in between. CDR3 length equals 14 residues. The DNA for the CDR3 is TGTGCCAGCAGCCAAGATCAGGGACCCTACGAGCAGTACTTC. Residues: CASSQDQGPYEQYF.

Here the CDR3 reads CASSQDLRGLSDTQYF. The CDR3 DNA follows: TGCGCCAGCAGCCAAGACCTCAGGGGGCTTTCAGATACGCAGTATTTT. J is TRBJ2-3 and V is TRBV4-3; 8 nucleotides line up with TRBD1. V shed 0 bases, J shed 4 bases, and the junction held 6 bases outside the gene matches. Per germline, CDR1 LGHNA and CDR2 YSLEER. The CDR3 consists of 16 residues.

The rearrangement uses TRBV19 and TRBJ2-1; TRBD2 is a possible D gene (5 bases). The CDR3 extends over 13 amino acids. Trimming shortened V by 5 bases and J by 7 bases, and 12 bases separated the two germline ends. Germline CDR1 and CDR2: LNHDA and SQIVND (reference sequence). This CDR3 is CASSQWAGNEQFF. The DNA of the CDR3 is TGTGCCAGTAGTCAGTGGGCGGGTAATGAGCAGTTCTTC.

The chain uses TRBV5-4 and TRBJ2-3, with TRBD2 matching 13 bases. V shed 3 bases and J 1 base; nucleotides not matched to a gene: 2. The CDR3 has 16 residues. Germline CDR1 and CDR2: SGHNT and YYREEE (reference sequence). CDR3 loop: CASSSLAGGGTDTQYF. In DNA, the CDR3 is TGTGCCAGCAGCTCACTAGCGGGAGGGGGCACAGATACGCAGTATTTT. Full variable domain (outside the CDR3, taken from reference TRBV5-4 and TRBJ2-3): ETGVTQSPTHLIKTRGQQVTLRCSSQSGHNTVSWYQQALGQGPQFIFQYYREEENGRGNFPPRFSGLQFPNYSSELNVNALELDDSALYLCASSSLAGGGTDTQYFGPGTRLTVL.

This chain connects TRBV6-4 to TRBJ1-2; 9 nucleotides agree with TRBD1. This CDR3 has 15 residues. V trimming: 10 bases; J trimming: 6 bases; junction bases outside the gene matches: 15. Germline V CDR1 and CDR2: MRHNA, SNTAGT. Written as DNA, the CDR3 is TGTGCCACCACGTCGTCGCCCGGGACAGGGAATGGCTACACCTTC. It specifies CATTSSPGTGNGYTF.

The V call is TRBV6-4, the J call TRBJ2-1; 8 bases match TRBD2. This CDR3 is 14 amino acids long. V lost 3 bases, J lost 9 bases, and 7 bases stayed unmatched. Germline CDR1 reads MRHNA; CDR2 reads SNTAGT. CDR3 amino acids: CASSEAGGNGEQFF. Written as DNA, the CDR3 is TGTGCCAGCAGTGAGGCGGGAGGAAACGGTGAGCAGTTCTTC.

The chain joins TRBV5-6 to TRBJ2-7; 11 nucleotides agree with TRBD2. Germline V lookup: CDR1 SGHDT, CDR2 YYEEEE. The CDR3 sequence is 18 residues long. V lost 2 bases, J lost 2 bases, and 12 bases stayed unmatched. In DNA form, the CDR3 reads TGTGCCAGCAGCTTCCGGCTAGCGGGGGGTTTAAGAGCCTACGAGCAGTACTTC. This codes for CASSFRLAGGLRAYEQYF.

The genes are TRBV7-9 and TRBJ2-1, with 7 bases identical to TRBD1. The CDR3 extends over 12 amino acids. The junction had 5 bases not matched to a gene; V was cut back by 9 bases and J by 6 bases. CDR1 and CDR2 from the germline V gene are SEHNR and FQNEAQ (reference sequence). Here the CDR3 reads CASKTGFNEQFF. CDR3 nucleotide sequence: TGTGCCAGTAAGACAGGGTTCAATGAGCAGTTCTTC.